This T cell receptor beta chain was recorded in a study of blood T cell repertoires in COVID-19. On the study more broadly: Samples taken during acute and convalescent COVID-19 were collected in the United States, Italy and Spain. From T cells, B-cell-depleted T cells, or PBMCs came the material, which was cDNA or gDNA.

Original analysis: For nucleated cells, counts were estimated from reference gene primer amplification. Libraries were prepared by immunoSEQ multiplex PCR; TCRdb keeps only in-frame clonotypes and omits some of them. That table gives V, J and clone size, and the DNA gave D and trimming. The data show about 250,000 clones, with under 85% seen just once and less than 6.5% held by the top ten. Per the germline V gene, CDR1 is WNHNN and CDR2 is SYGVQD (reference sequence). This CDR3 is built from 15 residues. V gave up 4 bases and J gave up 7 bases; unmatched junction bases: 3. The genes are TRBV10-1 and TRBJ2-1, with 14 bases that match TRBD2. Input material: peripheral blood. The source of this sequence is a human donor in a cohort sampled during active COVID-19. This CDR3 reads CASSAGLAGVNEQFF. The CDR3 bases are TGCGCCAGCAGTGCGGGACTAGCGGGAGTTAATGAGCAGTTCTTC.